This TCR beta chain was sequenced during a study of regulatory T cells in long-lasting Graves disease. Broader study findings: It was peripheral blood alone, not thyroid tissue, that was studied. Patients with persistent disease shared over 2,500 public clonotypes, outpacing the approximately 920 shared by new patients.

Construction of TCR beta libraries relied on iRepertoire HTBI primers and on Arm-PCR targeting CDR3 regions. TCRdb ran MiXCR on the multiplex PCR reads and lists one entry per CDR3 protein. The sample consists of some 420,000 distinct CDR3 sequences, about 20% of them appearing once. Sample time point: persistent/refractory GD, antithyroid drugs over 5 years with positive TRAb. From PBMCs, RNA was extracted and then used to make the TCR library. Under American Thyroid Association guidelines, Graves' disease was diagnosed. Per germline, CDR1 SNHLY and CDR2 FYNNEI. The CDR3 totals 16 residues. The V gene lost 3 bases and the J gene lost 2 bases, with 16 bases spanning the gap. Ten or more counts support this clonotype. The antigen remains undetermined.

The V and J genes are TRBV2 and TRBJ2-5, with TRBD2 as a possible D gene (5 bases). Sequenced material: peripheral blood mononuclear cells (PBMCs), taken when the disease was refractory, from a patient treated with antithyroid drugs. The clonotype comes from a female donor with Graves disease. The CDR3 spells CASSDSAEAPQETQYF. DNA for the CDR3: TGTGCCAGCAGTGATTCGGCGGAGGCCCCACAAGAGACCCAGTACTTC.